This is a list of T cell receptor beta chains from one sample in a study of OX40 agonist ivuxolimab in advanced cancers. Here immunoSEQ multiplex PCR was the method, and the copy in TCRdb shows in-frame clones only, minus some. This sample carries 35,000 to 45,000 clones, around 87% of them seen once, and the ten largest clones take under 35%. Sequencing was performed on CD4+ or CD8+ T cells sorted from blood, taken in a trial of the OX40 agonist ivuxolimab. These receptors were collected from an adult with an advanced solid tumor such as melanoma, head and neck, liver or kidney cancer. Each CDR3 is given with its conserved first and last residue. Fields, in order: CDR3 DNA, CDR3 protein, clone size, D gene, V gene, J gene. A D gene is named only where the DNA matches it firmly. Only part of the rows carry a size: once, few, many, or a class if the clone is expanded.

cdr3_nt: TGTCCCGACCCCCACAGGGGCTTGAACTATGGCTACACCTTC
cdr3_aa: CPDPHRGLNYGYTF
clone_size: few
d_call: TRBD1
v_call: TRBV7-9
j_call: TRBJ1-2

cdr3_nt: TGCGCCAGCGAGAAAGGTCAGGGGCACACCTACGAGCAGTACTTC
cdr3_aa: CASEKGQGHTYEQYF
clone_size: few
d_call: NA
v_call: TRBV10-2
j_call: TRBJ2-7

cdr3_nt: TGTGCCAGCAGTGAGGGTAACACTGAAGCTTTCTTT
cdr3_aa: CASSEGNTEAFF
clone_size: medium-sized
d_call: NA
v_call: TRBV2
j_call: TRBJ1-1

cdr3_nt: TGCAGCGTTGAAGAAATAGTGGACGGACACGAGCAGTACTTC
cdr3_aa: CSVEEIVDGHEQYF
clone_size: NA
d_call: NA
v_call: TRBV29-1
j_call: TRBJ2-7

cdr3_nt: TGTGCCATCAGGACCGGACAGGGCGGCGCAGATACGCAGTATTTT
cdr3_aa: CAIRTGQGGADTQYF
clone_size: NA
d_call: TRBD1
v_call: TRBV10-3
j_call: TRBJ2-3

cdr3_nt: TGCGCCAGCAGCGTCGGGACGGCCTCTGGAAACACCATATATTTT
cdr3_aa: CASSVGTASGNTIYF
clone_size: NA
d_call: NA
v_call: TRBV5-1
j_call: TRBJ1-3

cdr3_nt: TGTGCCAGCAGCTTATCTCCCAACACAGATACGCAGTATTTT
cdr3_aa: CASSLSPNTDTQYF
clone_size: once
d_call: NA
v_call: TRBV7-2
j_call: TRBJ2-3

cdr3_nt: TGCGCCAGCAGCTTGAACGTCCCTCGCTCTGGAAACACCATATATTTT
cdr3_aa: CASSLNVPRSGNTIYF
clone_size: NA
d_call: NA
v_call: TRBV5-1
j_call: TRBJ1-3

cdr3_nt: TGTGCCAGCAGCTCCCCCGACAACACCGGGGAGCTGTTTTTT
cdr3_aa: CASSSPDNTGELFF
clone_size: NA
d_call: NA
v_call: TRBV5-4
j_call: TRBJ2-2

cdr3_nt: TGTGCCAGCGGGGACAGCACTAGCGGCTACGAGCAGTACTTC
cdr3_aa: CASGDSTSGYEQYF
clone_size: NA
d_call: NA
v_call: TRBV6-5
j_call: TRBJ2-7

cdr3_nt: TGCGCCAGCAGCTTACAGAACACCGGGGAGCTGTTTTTT
cdr3_aa: CASSLQNTGELFF
clone_size: NA
d_call: NA
v_call: TRBV5-1
j_call: TRBJ2-2

cdr3_nt: TGTGCCAGTATGGTCGGGGGTCGATCTGGAAACACCATATATTTT
cdr3_aa: CASMVGGRSGNTIYF
clone_size: NA
d_call: NA
v_call: TRBV19
j_call: TRBJ1-3

cdr3_nt: TGTGCCAGCAGGGCAGGGGGCAGACAGCCCCAGCATTTT
cdr3_aa: CASRAGGRQPQHF
clone_size: few
d_call: TRBD1
v_call: TRBV2
j_call: TRBJ1-5

cdr3_nt: TGTGCCAGCAGTGACCCCGACACAGGATACGAGCAGTACTTC
cdr3_aa: CASSDPDTGYEQYF
clone_size: NA
d_call: NA
v_call: TRBV25-1
j_call: TRBJ2-7

cdr3_nt: TGTGCCAGCAGCGACGGGGGGTTCGTGCAGTACTTC
cdr3_aa: CASSDGGFVQYF
clone_size: NA
d_call: TRBD2
v_call: TRBV6-5
j_call: TRBJ2-7

cdr3_nt: TGCGCCAGCAGCTCCACAGGGGATTCCCACGAGCAGTACTTC
cdr3_aa: CASSSTGDSHEQYF
clone_size: NA
d_call: TRBD1
v_call: TRBV5-1
j_call: TRBJ2-7

cdr3_nt: TGTGCCAGCAGTAGGGGGCGGGAGCTGTTTTTT
cdr3_aa: CASSRGRELFF
clone_size: large
d_call: TRBD1
v_call: TRBV28
j_call: TRBJ2-2

cdr3_nt: TGTGCTAGCAGCTCCTCTTATGTTGCCGGGGAGCTGTTTTTT
cdr3_aa: CASSSSYVAGELFF
clone_size: NA
d_call: NA
v_call: TRBV7-7
j_call: TRBJ2-2

cdr3_nt: TGCGCCACCAAGGAGGGGGCGATGGAACAGCCCCAGCATTTT
cdr3_aa: CATKEGAMEQPQHF
clone_size: NA
d_call: TRBD1
v_call: TRBV10-2
j_call: TRBJ1-5

cdr3_nt: TGTGCCAGTAATCCGACAGGGTTTGGGGCCAACGTCCTGACTTTC
cdr3_aa: CASNPTGFGANVLTF
clone_size: NA
d_call: TRBD1
v_call: TRBV19
j_call: TRBJ2-6

cdr3_nt: TGTGCCAGCAGCTTAGTTGTGGGACATTGGGGCGGGGAGCTGTTTTTT
cdr3_aa: CASSLVVGHWGGELFF
clone_size: NA
d_call: NA
v_call: TRBV7-2
j_call: TRBJ2-2

cdr3_nt: TGTGCCAGCTCGGTGAACAGGGAGGGTCGCACAGATACGCAGTATTTT
cdr3_aa: CASSVNREGRTDTQYF
clone_size: NA
d_call: NA
v_call: TRBV18
j_call: TRBJ2-3

cdr3_nt: TGTGCCAGCAGCTTGCTCGTGTCTAGCACAGATACGCAGTATTTT
cdr3_aa: CASSLLVSSTDTQYF
clone_size: NA
d_call: NA
v_call: TRBV7-3
j_call: TRBJ2-3

cdr3_nt: TGTGCCAGCAGCCCGGACTTGTACTACGAGCAGTACTTC
cdr3_aa: CASSPDLYYEQYF
clone_size: NA
d_call: NA
v_call: TRBV5-4
j_call: TRBJ2-7

cdr3_nt: TGTGCCAGCAGTTACCGAGACGTCCACCACGAGCAGTACTTC
cdr3_aa: CASSYRDVHHEQYF
clone_size: NA
d_call: NA
v_call: TRBV6-6
j_call: TRBJ2-7

cdr3_nt: TGTGCCAGCAGCTTAGGCAGGGGCTATGGCTACACCTTC
cdr3_aa: CASSLGRGYGYTF
clone_size: NA
d_call: NA
v_call: TRBV11-2
j_call: TRBJ1-2

cdr3_nt: TGTGCCAGCAGTTTAGGGACCAAAAACATTCAGTACTTC
cdr3_aa: CASSLGTKNIQYF
clone_size: NA
d_call: NA
v_call: TRBV27
j_call: TRBJ2-4

cdr3_nt: TGCGCCAGCAGCCCAAACCTCGACAGGCAAAATGAGCAGTTCTTC
cdr3_aa: CASSPNLDRQNEQFF
clone_size: NA
d_call: NA
v_call: TRBV5-1
j_call: TRBJ2-1

cdr3_nt: TGTGCCAGCAGGCCGACATTCACGGACTATGGCTACACCTTC
cdr3_aa: CASRPTFTDYGYTF
clone_size: NA
d_call: NA
v_call: TRBV6-6
j_call: TRBJ1-2

cdr3_nt: TGTGCCAGCAGGTATCCGACAGACCCCGTCTACAATGAGCAGTTCTTC
cdr3_aa: CASRYPTDPVYNEQFF
clone_size: NA
d_call: NA
v_call: TRBV11-2
j_call: TRBJ2-1

cdr3_nt: TGTGCCAGTAGTCTATACAGGGGCGGTTACGAAAAACTGTTTTTT
cdr3_aa: CASSLYRGGYEKLFF
clone_size: NA
d_call: TRBD1
v_call: TRBV19
j_call: TRBJ1-4

cdr3_nt: TGTGCCAGCAGTGAGTTCTCCTCTGGGGCCAACGTCCTGACTTTC
cdr3_aa: CASSEFSSGANVLTF
clone_size: NA
d_call: NA
v_call: TRBV25-1
j_call: TRBJ2-6

cdr3_nt: TGTGCCAGCAGCCAAGATAGCCCCCACAGGGCACCCCTCCACTTT
cdr3_aa: CASSQDSPHRAPLHF
clone_size: NA
d_call: NA
v_call: TRBV14
j_call: TRBJ1-6

cdr3_nt: TGTGCCAGCGCCAGGCAGGGACTCTATGGCTACACCTTC
cdr3_aa: CASARQGLYGYTF
clone_size: NA
d_call: NA
v_call: TRBV6-1
j_call: TRBJ1-2

cdr3_nt: TGTGCCAGCCTCTCTAGGACAGCACCCAATCAGCCCCAGCATTTT
cdr3_aa: CASLSRTAPNQPQHF
clone_size: NA
d_call: NA
v_call: TRBV28
j_call: TRBJ1-5

cdr3_nt: TGTGCCAGCAGCCCTCAGATAGCGGGAGGGCCAAATGAGCAGTTCTTC
cdr3_aa: CASSPQIAGGPNEQFF
clone_size: NA
d_call: TRBD2
v_call: TRBV16
j_call: TRBJ2-1

cdr3_nt: TGTGCCAGCAGCTCCGGGACAGCAGCGAACACCGGGGAGCTGTTTTTT
cdr3_aa: CASSSGTAANTGELFF
clone_size: NA
d_call: TRBD1
v_call: TRBV7-2
j_call: TRBJ2-2

cdr3_nt: TGTGCCAGCAGCTTATTCGTCGCTGCCCCCTATGGCTACACCTTC
cdr3_aa: CASSLFVAAPYGYTF
clone_size: NA
d_call: NA
v_call: TRBV11-2
j_call: TRBJ1-2

cdr3_nt: TGTGCCAGCAGCCCCTCCGGGTTCGTCGACAGGGGGCTCTATGGCTACACCTTC
cdr3_aa: CASSPSGFVDRGLYGYTF
clone_size: few
d_call: TRBD1
v_call: TRBV7-8
j_call: TRBJ1-2

cdr3_nt: TGTGCCTGGGATTATGGGGCCAATCAGCCCCAGCATTTT
cdr3_aa: CAWDYGANQPQHF
clone_size: NA
d_call: NA
v_call: TRBV30
j_call: TRBJ1-5

cdr3_nt: TGTGCCAGCAGCTTGGCGCAGGGCATCCCCATTACCTACGAGCAGTACTTC
cdr3_aa: CASSLAQGIPITYEQYF
clone_size: NA
d_call: NA
v_call: TRBV5-4
j_call: TRBJ2-7

cdr3_nt: TGCGCCAGCAGCCAAGAGCCTAGCGTCAATGAGCAGTTCTTC
cdr3_aa: CASSQEPSVNEQFF
clone_size: NA
d_call: NA
v_call: TRBV4-1
j_call: TRBJ2-1

cdr3_nt: TGTGCCAGCAGCCGGACAGTAAACACCGGGGAGCTGTTTTTT
cdr3_aa: CASSRTVNTGELFF
clone_size: NA
d_call: NA
v_call: TRBV28
j_call: TRBJ2-2

cdr3_nt: TGTGCCAGCAGTGAAAGCCCCAGGCGGAACTATGGCTACACCTTC
cdr3_aa: CASSESPRRNYGYTF
clone_size: NA
d_call: NA
v_call: TRBV2
j_call: TRBJ1-2

cdr3_nt: TGTGCCAGCAGCTTAGGCGGGGTTCGCACAGATACGCAGTATTTT
cdr3_aa: CASSLGGVRTDTQYF
clone_size: NA
d_call: NA
v_call: TRBV7-6
j_call: TRBJ2-3

cdr3_nt: TGCGCCAGCAGTCATCGCCGACAGGGTGATAAAGCTTTCTTT
cdr3_aa: CASSHRRQGDKAFF
clone_size: NA
d_call: TRBD1
v_call: TRBV23-1
j_call: TRBJ1-1

cdr3_nt: TGTGCCAGCAGCTCACAGGGTACTGGGGCCAACGTCCTGACTTTC
cdr3_aa: CASSSQGTGANVLTF
clone_size: NA
d_call: NA
v_call: TRBV5-4
j_call: TRBJ2-6

cdr3_nt: TGCAGTGCTAGGTCCCAATACGAGCAGTACTTC
cdr3_aa: CSARSQYEQYF
clone_size: NA
d_call: NA
v_call: TRBV20-1
j_call: TRBJ2-7

cdr3_nt: TGTGCCAGCAGCAGTTCCCTCCCGGGACAGGCATACAATGAGCAGTTCTTC
cdr3_aa: CASSSSLPGQAYNEQFF
clone_size: NA
d_call: TRBD1
v_call: TRBV28
j_call: TRBJ2-1

cdr3_nt: TGTGCCAGCAGCCTAGGGGAGAAAGAGACCCAGTACTTC
cdr3_aa: CASSLGEKETQYF
clone_size: once
d_call: NA
v_call: TRBV7-7
j_call: TRBJ2-5

cdr3_nt: TGTGCCAGCAGCAGACTAGCGGGGGGGCCGGGCGAGCAGTACTTC
cdr3_aa: CASSRLAGGPGEQYF
clone_size: NA
d_call: NA
v_call: TRBV21-1
j_call: TRBJ2-7

cdr3_nt: TGCGCCAGCAGCAGGGACAGGGCAGGTGGAAACACCATATATTTT
cdr3_aa: CASSRDRAGGNTIYF
clone_size: NA
d_call: TRBD1
v_call: TRBV4-1
j_call: TRBJ1-3

cdr3_nt: TGTGCCAGTGGGGGGGGAGGAAAGACCCAGTACTTC
cdr3_aa: CASGGGGKTQYF
clone_size: NA
d_call: TRBD2
v_call: TRBV6-5
j_call: TRBJ2-5

cdr3_nt: TGCGCCAGCACTGAAGGCAGCCCGGGGAATGAGCAGTTCTTC
cdr3_aa: CASTEGSPGNEQFF
clone_size: NA
d_call: NA
v_call: TRBV5-1
j_call: TRBJ2-1

cdr3_nt: TGTGCCAGCAGCCTTGACGGCACCGGGGAGCTGTTTTTT
cdr3_aa: CASSLDGTGELFF
clone_size: NA
d_call: NA
v_call: TRBV7-6
j_call: TRBJ2-2